This entry features one T cell receptor (beta chain) sequence. Its antigen is still unknown. This sample was taken from a study of T cell responses to AZD1222 COVID-19 vaccine. Study results and caveats: Only 5 to 7 AZD1222 recipients were seropositive at baseline. Vaccination with two AZD1222 doses was followed by a rise in Spike-specific TCR breadth and depth. White British ancestry dominated among donors, who included more females, and clonal diversity was possibly underestimated. Regions 160-218 and 743-854 held dominance among vaccine-associated CD4 TCRs, which spanned spike.

Some clones are missing from TCRdb's copy, which holds only in-frame ones; the method was immunoSEQ multiplex PCR. The table includes 150,000 to 180,000 clones, roughly nine tenths detected once. The receptor comes from an adult who had recovered from COVID-19. This material consisted of peripheral blood, taken after recovery from COVID-19.

CDR3 loop: CASSEGTSGGTDTQYF. DNA of the CDR3: TGTGCCAGCAGCGAAGGGACTAGCGGCGGCACAGATACGCAGTATTTT. This chain joins TRBV5-8 and TRBJ2-3, with TRBD2 matching over 11 bases. Looked up from germline, CDR1 is SGHTS and CDR2 is YDEGEE. V lost 4 bases, J lost 1 base, and 5 bases stayed unmatched. The CDR3 is made up of 16 amino acids.